These 27 T cell receptor beta chains were all obtained from the same sample, sequenced in a study of human T cells and chemical hapten exposure. MiXCR, run by TCRdb on the RACE reads, gives a single entry per CDR3 protein. There are more than 250,000 distinct CDR3 sequences in the sample; about 7.7% occur only once, and roughly 1.2% lies in the top ten. Time point in this sample: pre-sensitization, week 0. As to treatment: therapeutic diphenylcyclopropenone sensitization with weekly scalp DPC. Sample: whole blood, taken in connection with sensitization to the hapten diphenylcyclopropenone (DPC). These receptor sequences come from a young man with alopecia areata. Some clones in this sample may be carry-over from other donors' samples.

The chain carries TRBV3-1 and TRBJ2-3; TRBD2 is a possible D gene (6 bases). Trimming shortened V by 3 bases and J by 9 bases, and 13 bases separated the two germline ends. The germline gives CDR1 LGHDT, CDR2 YNNKEL (reference sequence). The CDR3 consists of 13 residues. The CDR3 DNA is TGTGCCAGCAGCCAGATAAGAGCGGGCACGCAGTATTTT. Its protein product is CASSQIRAGTQYF.

This clonotype has only a few counts. This chain connects TRBV7-2 to TRBJ2-3, with no clear D. This CDR3 is built from 13 residues. Trimming took 0 bases from V and 6 from J, leaving 7 bases between them. Germline V CDR1 and CDR2: SGHTA, FQGNSA. This chain's CDR3 is CASSLAPVDTQYF. The CDR3, as DNA: TGTGCCAGCAGCTTAGCGCCAGTGGATACGCAGTATTTT.

The chain joins TRBV20-1 to TRBJ2-1; 9 bases agree with TRBD1. CDR3 size: 15 residues. V trimming: 2 bases; J trimming: 8 bases; junction bases outside the gene matches: 10. Germline V gene data show CDR1 as DFQATT and CDR2 as SNEGSKA (reference sequence). In nucleotides, the CDR3 is TGCAGTGCTAGAAGGGGGACAGGGAATGTCCATGAGCAGTTCTTC. It codes for CSARRGTGNVHEQFF.

This chain joins TRBV6-2 or TRBV6-3 and TRBJ1-5; no clear D gene. Germline values: CDR1 MNHEY, CDR2 SVGEGT. The CDR3 is 13 residues long. The V gene lost 2 bases and the J gene lost 4 bases, with 6 bases spanning the gap. The CDR3 region has the DNA TGTGCCAGCAGTTACCTTCTTAATCAGCCCCAGCATTTT. It codes for CASSYLLNQPQHF.

This CDR3 is CSARFPGGRSGNTIYF. CDR3 nucleotide sequence: TGCAGTGCTAGATTCCCAGGGGGCCGCTCTGGAAACACCATATATTTT. The chain combines TRBV20-1 with TRBJ1-3; 8 bases are shared with TRBD1. Germline CDR1 and CDR2: DFQATT and SNEGSKA (reference sequence). CDR3 length: 16 residues. Trimming took 2 bases from V and 0 from J; bases not matched to a gene: 6.

This clonotype was seen only a few times. The V and J genes are TRBV5-1 and TRBJ1-1; D uncertain. V gave up 2 bases and J gave up 1 base, with 9 bases separating them. This CDR3 contains 14 residues. Germline assignment: CDR1 SGHRS and CDR2 YFSETQ. The DNA for the CDR3 is TGCGCCAGCAGCTTTGGGCCCGCGAACACTGAAGCTTTCTTT. Protein sequence: CASSFGPANTEAFF.

In the case of this clonotype: This sequence may be a read error, since a much larger clone differs from it by one base. The gene calls are TRBV20-1 and TRBJ1-1; TRBD1 is a possible D gene (5 bases). V shed 4 bases and J shed 8 bases, with 20 bases lying between them. CDR3 size: 14 residues. Germline V gene data show CDR1 as DFQATT and CDR2 as SNEGSKA (reference sequence). The CDR3 spells CSATQDIVNGEAFF. CDR3 bases: TGCAGTGCTACTCAGGACATCGTGAATGGGGAAGCTTTCTTT.

This clonotype was observed many times. The rearrangement links TRBV7-9 to TRBJ2-5; D unclear. The CDR3 has 13 amino acids. The V gene lost 2 bases and the J gene lost 0 bases, with 4 bases spanning the gap. Germline lookup yields CDR1 SEHNR and CDR2 FQNEAQ (reference sequence). In DNA form, the CDR3 reads TGTGCCAGCAGCTTACGGAACCAAGAGACCCAGTACTTC. Protein: CASSLRNQETQYF.

This clonotype was detected only a few times. V usage is TRBV10-2 and J usage is TRBJ1-5; TRBD1 matches 8 bases. This CDR3 is built from 14 residues. Germline CDR1 and CDR2: WSHSY and SAAADI. The junction had 5 bases not matched to a gene; V was cut back by 6 bases and J by 4 bases. The chain's CDR3 is CASRSTGDNQPQHF. CDR3 in DNA: TGCGCCAGCAGGTCGACAGGGGATAATCAGCCCCAGCATTTT.

This sequence joins TRBV27 and TRBJ1-1; weak D call: TRBD1 (6 bases). V was pared by 4 bases and J by 3 bases, with 15 bases between. The CDR3 extends over 15 amino acids. CDR1 and CDR2 (germline): MNHEY, SMNVEV (reference sequence). Here the CDR3 reads CASSSFRGGYTEAFF. Here the CDR3 DNA reads TGTGCCAGCAGTTCTTTCAGGGGTGGTTACACTGAAGCTTTCTTT.

This chain connects TRBV11-2 to TRBJ1-6, with D possibly matching TRBD1 (6 bases). CDR1 SGHAT and CDR2 FQNNGV come from the germline V gene. Trimming cost V 5 bases and J 1 base, with 9 bases left between them. This CDR3 has 15 amino acids. The CDR3 bases are TGTGCCAGCAGCACGAGGGGGTCCTATAATTCACCCCTCCACTTT. Translated: CASSTRGSYNSPLHF.

The V and J genes are TRBV24-1 and TRBJ2-1, with 15 bases identical to TRBD2. The J segment lost 8 bases and the V segment lost 4 bases, leaving 8 bases of the junction unmatched. CDR1 is KGHDR, CDR2 SFDVKD, per germline. The CDR3 runs 17 residues. The CDR3 coding sequence is TGTGCCACCAGTGACTACACCGGGACTAGCGGGGGGTATGAGCAGTTCTTC. It is translated as CATSDYTGTSGGYEQFF.

The CDR3: CASSTWDYATDTQYF. The CDR3, as DNA: TGTGCCAGCAGCACGTGGGACTACGCCACAGATACGCAGTATTTT. This chain connects TRBV5-4 to TRBJ2-3; 7 bases align to TRBD2. Trimming at V came to 4 bases and at J to 2 bases, leaving 7 bases not matched to a gene. Germline V gene sequence: CDR1 SGHNT, CDR2 YYREEE (reference sequence). The CDR3 runs to 15 residues.

This clonotype was seen many times. The chain is built from TRBV3-1 and TRBJ2-3; TRBD1 might be the D (6 bases). The CDR3 loop spans 16 amino acids. V was clipped by 1 base and J by 6 bases, with 17 bases between them. The germline gives CDR1 LGHDT, CDR2 YNNKEL (reference sequence). In nucleotides, the CDR3 is TGTGCCAGCAGCCAAGGAAGTTTGGGGGCCTTTGATACGCAGTATTTT. Its translation is CASSQGSLGAFDTQYF.

The CDR3 protein is CASSPGPSQPQHF. The CDR3 DNA follows: TGTGCCAGCAGCCCGGGACCTTCTCAGCCCCAGCATTTT. J is TRBJ1-5 and V is TRBV4-2; D possibly corresponds to TRBD1 (5 bases). CDR1 and CDR2 from the germline V gene are LGHNA and YNFKEQ. Trimming removed 4 bases at V and 6 bases at J, with 10 bases between. This CDR3 region has 13 residues.

This chain links TRBV20-1 with TRBJ1-1; D is possibly TRBD1 (5 bases). Trimming pared 0 bases from V and 3 bases from J, leaving 14 bases between. Germline V gene lookup returns CDR1 DFQATT and CDR2 SNEGSKA (reference sequence). This CDR3 contains 15 residues. CDR3 in amino acids: CSARDLTRADTEAFF. DNA of the CDR3: TGCAGTGCTAGAGATCTCACCAGGGCGGACACTGAAGCTTTCTTT.

This clonotype occurred a few times. The chain is built from TRBV6-2 or TRBV6-3 and TRBJ1-5; D call uncertain. V lost 2 bases and J lost 1, with 6 bases in between. Germline CDR1 is MNHEY and CDR2 is SVGEGT. This CDR3 comprises 14 residues. CDR3 amino acids: CASSYMDSNQPQHF. The CDR3 DNA reads TGTGCCAGCAGTTACATGGACAGCAATCAGCCCCAGCATTTT.

This clonotype was seen only a few times. The rearrangement uses TRBV5-4 and TRBJ1-1; D is perhaps TRBD1 (6 bases). In germline, CDR1 is SGHNT, CDR2 YYREEE (reference sequence). The germline V and J ends were trimmed by 0 bases and 3 bases, with 9 bases remaining between them. This CDR3 spans 14 amino acids. CDR3 nucleotides: TGTGCCAGCAGCTTGGTCGCAGGGGACACTGAAGCTTTCTTT. It codes for CASSLVAGDTEAFF.

This chain uses TRBV20-1 with TRBJ2-2; 7 bases fit TRBD1. V shed 5 bases and J 4 bases; nucleotides not matched to a gene: 10. CDR1 and CDR2 (germline): DFQATT, SNEGSKA (reference sequence). The CDR3 is made up of 15 amino acids. CDR3 sequence reads: CSARDRGLFTGELFF. Here the CDR3 DNA reads TGCAGTGCTCGGGATAGGGGGCTCTTCACCGGGGAGCTGTTTTTT.

This clonotype has more than one count but fewer than ten. This rearrangement joins TRBV11-2 to TRBJ2-1; D is perhaps TRBD2 (5 bases). Trimming cost V 0 bases and J 6 bases, with 6 bases left between them. The CDR3 contains 13 residues. Germline CDR1 and CDR2: SGHAT and FQNNGV. CDR3 DNA sequence: TGTGCCAGCAGCTTAGAGCGGGTCAATGAGCAGTTCTTC. Encoded protein: CASSLERVNEQFF.

The V call is TRBV5-4, the J call TRBJ1-5; no clear D gene. Between the trimmed V and J ends, which lost 3 bases and 8 bases, there was a span of 15 bases. The CDR3 extends over 14 amino acids. From germline, CDR1 is SGHNT and CDR2 YYREEE (reference sequence). The CDR3 loop is CASSSAPGREPQHF. Here the CDR3 DNA reads TGTGCCAGCAGCTCCGCCCCGGGTAGAGAGCCCCAGCATTTT.

V and J are TRBV18 and TRBJ2-5; D might be TRBD2 (5 bases). Between the trimmed V and J ends, which lost 3 bases and 2 bases, there was a span of 10 bases. The V gene's germline CDR1 is KGHSH and CDR2 LQKENI. The CDR3 runs to 14 residues. CDR3 residues: CASSPRREQETQYF. The CDR3 nucleotides are TGTGCCAGCTCACCGAGAAGGGAGCAAGAGACCCAGTACTTC. Drawing the rest from reference TRBV18 and TRBJ2-5, the complete variable domain is NAGVMQNPRHLVRRRGQEARLRCSPMKGHSHVYWYRQLPEEGLKFMVYLQKENIIDESGMPKERFSAEFPKEGPSILRIQQVVRGDSAAYFCASSPRREQETQYFGPGTRLLVL.

This clonotype was seen ten or more times. The genes are TRBV7-6 and TRBJ1-4; TRBD1 is a possible D gene (5 bases). Germline V gives CDR1 SGHVS, CDR2 FNYEAQ. This CDR3 is 14 amino acids long. V lost 5 bases, J lost 3 bases, and 10 bases lay in between. The chain's CDR3 is CASSGGSANEKLFF. The CDR3 region has the DNA TGTGCCAGCAGCGGGGGGAGTGCTAATGAAAAACTGTTTTTT.

This clonotype was picked up many times. This chain uses TRBV28 with TRBJ2-3; D remains unclear. Looked up from germline, CDR1 is MDHEN and CDR2 is SYDVKM. V was cut by 2 bases and J by 0 bases, with 6 bases left in between. The CDR3 contains 14 residues. The CDR3 DNA reads as TGTGCCAGCAGTTTAGAAAGAAGCACAGATACGCAGTATTTT. It is translated as CASSLERSTDTQYF.

This clonotype was detected many times. The gene calls are TRBV4-3 and TRBJ2-3; TRBD1 might be the D (6 bases). Trimming cost V 3 bases and J 1 base, with 11 bases left between them. CDR3 length: 15 amino acids. Germline CDR1 is LGHNA and CDR2 is YSLEER. The CDR3 nucleotides read TGCGCCAGCAGCCAGGGACACGTTGGCACAGATACGCAGTATTTT. Protein: CASSQGHVGTDTQYF.

This clonotype was seen only a few times. J is TRBJ2-1 and V is TRBV25-1; D gene ambiguous. The CDR3 runs to 11 residues. Germline lookup yields CDR1 MGHDK and CDR2 SYGVNS. The V end was cut by 6 bases, the J end by 6 bases, with 6 bases between. CDR3 residues: CASSISNEQFF. As DNA, the CDR3 is TGTGCCAGCAGCATCTCCAATGAGCAGTTCTTC.

This clonotype has more than one count but fewer than ten. The CDR3 protein is CAISDSLRDQETQYF. DNA of the CDR3: TGTGCCATCAGTGACTCCCTTCGGGACCAAGAGACCCAGTACTTC. The chain carries TRBV10-3 and TRBJ2-5; D is unresolved. The CDR3 is 15 residues long. Germline V gene lookup returns CDR1 ENHRY and CDR2 SYGVKD. V lost 3 bases and J lost 0, with 11 bases in between.